The rows below give T cell receptor beta chains drawn from one sample of a study of radiotherapy plus CTLA-4 blockade in lung cancer. Measured with immunoSEQ multiplex PCR; TCRdb has only the in-frame clones, and not every one. Of around 80,000 clones detected, approximately 80% appear once; the ten largest clones hold about 0.79%. The specimen comprised peripheral blood, sampled from a patient treated with radiotherapy plus ipilimumab. The source is a human donor with non-small cell lung cancer who had stable disease on radiotherapy plus ipilimumab. Each CDR3 is given with its conserved first and last residue. A D gene is named only where the DNA matches it firmly. Size is omitted from some rows. Given values are once, few, many or a class for expanded clones.

DNA: TGTGCCAGCTCACCCCCCCGGGGGGAGACCCAGTACTTC
CDR3: CASSPPRGETQYF
size: NA
J: TRBJ2-5
D: NA
V: TRBV18
length: 13

DNA: TGTGCCAGCAGTTTCGGCAGGGGTTTAGGAAAACTGTTTTTT
CDR3: CASSFGRGLGKLFF
size: NA
J: TRBJ1-4
D: NA
V: TRBV28
length: 14

DNA: TGTGCCAGCAGCCTAAAAGCGGGGGGCACAGATACGCAGTATTTT
CDR3: CASSLKAGGTDTQYF
size: NA
J: TRBJ2-3
D: TRBD2
V: TRBV7-2
length: 15

DNA: TGTGTCAGCAGCGACTCGGGACTAGCGGGACCTTACAATGAGCAGTTCTTC
CDR3: CVSSDSGLAGPYNEQFF
size: NA
J: TRBJ2-1
D: TRBD2
V: TRBV7-8
length: 17

DNA: TGTGCCAGCAGACGACAGGGGAACTCTGGAAACACCATATATTTT
CDR3: CASRRQGNSGNTIYF
size: once
J: TRBJ1-3
D: TRBD1
V: TRBV6-1
length: 15

DNA: TGTGCCAGCAGTTGGGCCGAGGTCTGGGAGGGGCAGCCCCAGCATTTT
CDR3: CASSWAEVWEGQPQHF
size: NA
J: TRBJ1-5
D: NA
V: TRBV6-5
length: 16

DNA: TGCGCCAGCAGCTTGGCGGCGGGGGGAGAATGGGTGCAGTACTTC
CDR3: CASSLAAGGEWVQYF
size: few
J: TRBJ2-7
D: TRBD2
V: TRBV5-1
length: 15

DNA: TGCGCCAGCAGCTTGAGGGGGATTGGGGAAAAACTGTTTTTT
CDR3: CASSLRGIGEKLFF
size: NA
J: TRBJ1-4
D: NA
V: TRBV5-1
length: 14

DNA: TGTGCCAGCAGCTTGGGTAGCACAGATACGCAGTATTTT
CDR3: CASSLGSTDTQYF
size: NA
J: TRBJ2-3
D: NA
V: TRBV7-2
length: 13

DNA: TGCGCCAGCAGCTTGACCCGGCAGGGAGGGTCCAACACCGGGGAGCTGTTTTTT
CDR3: CASSLTRQGGSNTGELFF
size: NA
J: TRBJ2-2
D: TRBD2
V: TRBV5-1
length: 18

DNA: TGTGCCAGCAGTTCCCGGCTCGGGCAGTACTTC
CDR3: CASSSRLGQYF
size: NA
J: TRBJ2-7
D: NA
V: TRBV7-2
length: 11

DNA: TGTGCCAGCAGCTCGGGACTAGCGGGAGCGCGGCAAGAGACCCAGTACTTC
CDR3: CASSSGLAGARQETQYF
size: few
J: TRBJ2-5
D: TRBD2
V: TRBV7-6
length: 17

DNA: TGTGCCAGCAGCGCCTGGGGGGGACCTACCTTGAGGATACGCAATGAGCAGTTCTTC
CDR3: CASSAWGGPTLRIRNEQFF
size: NA
J: TRBJ2-1
D: TRBD2
V: TRBV2
length: 19

DNA: TGTGCCAGCAAACCGGGACAGGGGAACTATGGCTACACCTTC
CDR3: CASKPGQGNYGYTF
size: NA
J: TRBJ1-2
D: TRBD1
V: TRBV7-8
length: 14

DNA: TGTGCCAGCAGTCTAGGACAGGGATCCTCACCCCTCCACTTT
CDR3: CASSLGQGSSPLHF
size: NA
J: TRBJ1-6
D: TRBD1
V: TRBV28
length: 14

DNA: TGTGCCAGCAGCCAGTACCAAGAGACCCAGTACTTC
CDR3: CASSQYQETQYF
size: NA
J: TRBJ2-5
D: NA
V: TRBV14
length: 12

DNA: TGTGCCAGCAGCGGTACAGGGTACGAGCAGTACTTC
CDR3: CASSGTGYEQYF
size: NA
J: TRBJ2-7
D: NA
V: TRBV7-9
length: 12

DNA: TGTGCCAGCAGCCCGAGGTGGATGCTCCCCAATGAGCAGTTCTTC
CDR3: CASSPRWMLPNEQFF
size: NA
J: TRBJ2-1
D: NA
V: TRBV14
length: 15

DNA: TGTGCCAGCAGCGTAGTTGGGCAGGGGGGAAAGAATGAGCAGTTCTTC
CDR3: CASSVVGQGGKNEQFF
size: NA
J: TRBJ2-1
D: NA
V: TRBV9
length: 16

DNA: TGTGCCAGCAGTGGACGGGATCCCCGCCACGAGCAGTACTTC
CDR3: CASSGRDPRHEQYF
size: NA
J: TRBJ2-7
D: NA
V: TRBV6-1
length: 14

DNA: TGTGCCAGCAGCCAAGAGCGGCTTACGGAGCAGTTCTTC
CDR3: CASSQERLTEQFF
size: NA
J: TRBJ2-1
D: NA
V: TRBV14
length: 13

DNA: TGTGCCAGCAGTTTCCCCGATAGGGACGTCCTGACTTTC
CDR3: CASSFPDRDVLTF
size: once
J: TRBJ2-6
D: NA
V: TRBV27
length: 13

DNA: TGTGCCAGCAGGCGGGATCGCTACACCTTC
CDR3: CASRRDRYTF
size: NA
J: TRBJ1-2
D: NA
V: TRBV5-4
length: 10

DNA: TGTGCCAGCTCACCACGATTAGGGAAGGCGAACACCGGGGAGCTGTTTTTT
CDR3: CASSPRLGKANTGELFF
size: NA
J: TRBJ2-2
D: NA
V: TRBV18
length: 17

DNA: TGTGCCAGCAGTTCCGCTGGCGGGAACACTGAAGCTTTCTTT
CDR3: CASSSAGGNTEAFF
size: NA
J: TRBJ1-1
D: NA
V: TRBV27
length: 14

DNA: TGTGCCAGCTCACCGGGACTAGCGGGGACGGACAATGAGCAGTTCTTC
CDR3: CASSPGLAGTDNEQFF
size: NA
J: TRBJ2-1
D: TRBD2
V: TRBV18
length: 16

DNA: TGTGCCAGCAGCGTAATTAGCGGCTCCTACAATGAGCAGTTCTTC
CDR3: CASSVISGSYNEQFF
size: NA
J: TRBJ2-1
D: NA
V: TRBV9
length: 15

DNA: TGTGCCAGTAGTAACCCGGGACTTGGAGATGAAAAACTGTTTTTT
CDR3: CASSNPGLGDEKLFF
size: NA
J: TRBJ1-4
D: NA
V: TRBV19
length: 15

DNA: TGTGCCATCAGCGGAACAGGGGACCTCTATGGCTACACCTTC
CDR3: CAISGTGDLYGYTF
size: NA
J: TRBJ1-2
D: TRBD1
V: TRBV10-3
length: 14

DNA: TGTGCCAGCAGCTCGGACGTGACGGTGAACACCGGGGAGCTGTTTTTT
CDR3: CASSSDVTVNTGELFF
size: once
J: TRBJ2-2
D: NA
V: TRBV11-1
length: 16

DNA: TGTGCCAGCAGCCAAGGGGCAGGGGCGAATCGGGACACTGAAGCTTTCTTT
CDR3: CASSQGAGANRDTEAFF
size: NA
J: TRBJ1-1
D: NA
V: TRBV14
length: 17

DNA: TGTGCCAGCAGTGCGGACAGGGGTGGGAATTCACCCCTCCACTTT
CDR3: CASSADRGGNSPLHF
size: NA
J: TRBJ1-6
D: TRBD1
V: TRBV27
length: 15

DNA: TGTGCCAGCAGTTTATCGAATCAAGAGACCCAGTACTTC
CDR3: CASSLSNQETQYF
size: NA
J: TRBJ2-5
D: NA
V: TRBV28
length: 13

DNA: TGTGCCAGCAGCCAAGACAGGGGGCCAAACAATGAGCAGTTCTTC
CDR3: CASSQDRGPNNEQFF
size: NA
J: TRBJ2-1
D: TRBD1
V: TRBV4-2
length: 15

DNA: TGTGCCAGCAGTTACAGGGGCGACACCGGGGAGCTGTTTTTT
CDR3: CASSYRGDTGELFF
size: few
J: TRBJ2-2
D: NA
V: TRBV6-5
length: 14

DNA: TGTGCCAGTAAGGACAGGGTGGCTTTCTTT
CDR3: CASKDRVAFF
size: NA
J: TRBJ1-1
D: TRBD1
V: TRBV19
length: 10

DNA: TGTGCCAGCTCACTTACGATGGGACTAGCAGCAGACAATGAGCAGTTCTTC
CDR3: CASSLTMGLAADNEQFF
size: NA
J: TRBJ2-1
D: TRBD2
V: TRBV18
length: 17

DNA: TGCGCCAGCAGTGTAAGGGTAACTGAAGCTTTCTTT
CDR3: CASSVRVTEAFF
size: NA
J: TRBJ1-1
D: NA
V: TRBV10-1
length: 12

DNA: TGTGCCAGCAGCTTAGCGGTGGCCGCGAACACCGGGGAGCTGTTTTTT
CDR3: CASSLAVAANTGELFF
size: NA
J: TRBJ2-2
D: NA
V: TRBV7-8
length: 16

DNA: TGTGCCAGCAGTTTATCAGGGGTCACTGAAGCTTTCTTT
CDR3: CASSLSGVTEAFF
size: NA
J: TRBJ1-1
D: NA
V: TRBV28
length: 13

DNA: TGCAGCGTTGACACGACAGGGGTCGAGCAGTACTTC
CDR3: CSVDTTGVEQYF
size: NA
J: TRBJ2-7
D: TRBD1
V: TRBV29-1
length: 12

DNA: TGTGCCAGCAGCGCAGGGGGGGCCACTGAAGCTTTCTTT
CDR3: CASSAGGATEAFF
size: NA
J: TRBJ1-1
D: TRBD1
V: TRBV7-9
length: 13

DNA: TGTGCCAGCAAACCGGGACAGGGGGCTATCGGGGAGCTGTTTTTT
CDR3: CASKPGQGAIGELFF
size: NA
J: TRBJ2-2
D: TRBD1
V: TRBV28
length: 15

DNA: TGCGCCAGCAGCTTAGGAGATCTCGGAGATTCACCCCTCCACTTT
CDR3: CASSLGDLGDSPLHF
size: NA
J: TRBJ1-6
D: NA
V: TRBV5-1
length: 15

DNA: TGTGCCAGCTCACTCCGGGACAGTGAAAAACTGTTTTTT
CDR3: CASSLRDSEKLFF
size: NA
J: TRBJ1-4
D: TRBD1
V: TRBV18
length: 13

DNA: TGTGCCAGCAGCTTGCCAGGGAATGAGCAGTTCTTC
CDR3: CASSLPGNEQFF
size: NA
J: TRBJ2-1
D: NA
V: TRBV5-8
length: 12

DNA: TGCAGTGCTACAGCACGGGAGCAGTACTTC
CDR3: CSATAREQYF
size: NA
J: TRBJ2-7
D: NA
V: TRBV20-1
length: 10

DNA: TGTGCCAGCAGCTTAAATCCAGGGGATCAAGAGACCCAGTACTTC
CDR3: CASSLNPGDQETQYF
size: once
J: TRBJ2-5
D: NA
V: TRBV7-3
length: 15

DNA: TGTGCCAGCAGTAAGGGCCGACGGGGGGGCGGTACAGATACGCAGTATTTT
CDR3: CASSKGRRGGGTDTQYF
size: NA
J: TRBJ2-3
D: TRBD2
V: TRBV28
length: 17

DNA: TGTGCCAGCAGCTTAAATTCGGGCCGAGGGAACACTGAAGCTTTCTTT
CDR3: CASSLNSGRGNTEAFF
size: NA
J: TRBJ1-1
D: NA
V: TRBV7-8
length: 16

DNA: TGTGCCAGCAGTCCCCAAGCCGGGACAGGTCAGTACGAGCAGTACTTC
CDR3: CASSPQAGTGQYEQYF
size: NA
J: TRBJ2-7
D: TRBD1
V: TRBV6-6
length: 16